The clone carrying this T cell receptor (beta chain) was counted at least ten times. Germline CDR1 is LGHNA and CDR2 is YSLEER. The CDR3 has 15 amino acids. V lost 4 bases and J lost 4; bases outside the gene matches: 7. TCRdb re-analysed the 5' RACE reads in MiXCR, keeping a single row per CDR3 protein. In the table there are 95,000 to 120,000 distinct CDR3 sequences, about a fifth of which are singletons. The sample belongs to a study of T-cell memory formation after mild COVID-19. The chain joins TRBV4-3 to TRBJ2-1; TRBD1 agrees at 7 bases. The sequenced material came from PBMCs or a T cell subset sorted from them (not recorded which). The sequence was obtained from a man aged 18 to 30 who had mild COVID-19 (a few samples of this study predate the infection). Cell type and time point are not known. This chain's CDR3 is CASSPGTANYNEQFF. In nucleotides, the CDR3 is TGCGCCAGCAGCCCAGGGACAGCAAATTACAATGAGCAGTTCTTC.